The 19 T cell receptor beta chains below were found in one sample sequenced in a study of CD8+CD57+ T cells in acquired aplastic anemia. TCR beta VDJ and CDR3 profiling used genomic DNA as template. TCRdb reprocessed the reads with MiXCR, giving one entry per CDR3 protein. The sample consists of about 180,000 distinct CDR3 sequences, under 50% of them appearing once. CD8+CD57+ cell expansion, shown by flow cytometry, had occurred in the patients selected for sequencing. Sequencing was carried out using sorted CD4+, CD8+, or CD8+CD57+ T cells (not recorded which) from PBMCs. The receptors originated from a human donor with aplastic anemia.

This clonotype was counted many times. V is TRBV7-9 and J is TRBJ2-7; TRBD2 matches at 7 bases. The V gene end was trimmed by 8 bases and the J gene end by 2 bases; junction bases not matched to a gene: 3. The CDR3 is 12 amino acids. In germline, CDR1 is SEHNR, CDR2 FQNEAQ (reference sequence). The CDR3 sequence is CASGGDTYEQYF. CDR3 in DNA: TGTGCCAGCGGGGGGGATACCTACGAGCAGTACTTC. The complete variable domain, with remaining parts taken from reference TRBV7-9 and TRBJ2-7, reads DTGVSQNPRHKITKRGQNVTFRCDPISEHNRLYWYRQTLGQGPEFLTYFQNEAQLEKSRLLSDRFSAERPKGSFSTLEIQRTEQGDSAMYLCASGGDTYEQYFGPGTRLTVT.

This clonotype was seen at least ten times. The gene calls are TRBV9 and TRBJ2-7; 9 bases fit TRBD1. Trimming at V came to 3 bases and at J to 6 bases, leaving 4 bases not matched to a gene. The CDR3 is 13 residues long. Germline loops: CDR1 SGDLS, CDR2 YYNGEE. CDR3 sequence reads: CASSGGTGSEQYF. CDR3 sequence (DNA): TGTGCCAGCAGCGGGGGGACAGGGAGCGAGCAGTACTTC.

This clonotype was seen at least ten times. V usage is TRBV7-9 and J usage is TRBJ2-7, with D unresolved. Germline CDR1 and CDR2: SEHNR and FQNEAQ (reference sequence). The V end lost 4 bases, the J end lost 6 bases, and 10 bases lay between the germline ends. This CDR3 contains 12 residues. Written as DNA, the CDR3 is TGTGCCAGCAGCTCGGTCTCTTCCGAGCAGTACTTC. Protein sequence: CASSSVSSEQYF. The variable domain in full, completed from reference TRBV7-9 and TRBJ2-7, reads DTGVSQNPRHKITKRGQNVTFRCDPISEHNRLYWYRQTLGQGPEFLTYFQNEAQLEKSRLLSDRFSAERPKGSFSTLEIQRTEQGDSAMYLCASSSVSSEQYFGPGTRLTVT.

This clonotype was counted a few times. The chain links TRBV29-1 to TRBJ2-7; D possibly corresponds to TRBD1 (6 bases). In germline, CDR1 is SQVTM, CDR2 ANQGSEA. V dropped 6 bases and J dropped 5 bases, with 26 bases sitting between them. The CDR3 length is 16 residues. The CDR3 DNA reads as TGCAGCGTCGAATTTGGGACAACCGGACGATTAAACGAGCAGTACTTC. It is translated as CSVEFGTTGRLNEQYF.

The chain links TRBV29-1 to TRBJ2-4, with D hard to call. Germline V gene lookup returns CDR1 SQVTM and CDR2 ANQGSEA. The ends were cut back, 4 bases at V and 3 bases at J, with 10 bases in the middle. This CDR3 is 13 amino acids long. The CDR3 loop reads CSVGRGIKNIQYF. Written as DNA, the CDR3 is TGCAGCGTTGGGAGAGGCATCAAAAACATTCAGTACTTC.

Note on this clonotype: An end of the junction differs from the germline gene, which may be a read error. CDR3 coding DNA: TGTGACAGCAGCTGGACGGGGAATTCACTCCTCCACTTT. Protein sequence: CDSSWTGNSLLHF. The V and J genes are TRBV2 and TRBJ1-6; D unresolved. Germline loops: CDR1 SNHLY, CDR2 FYNNEI. The CDR3 consists of 13 residues.

This clonotype was counted a single time. This chain uses TRBV19 with TRBJ2-7; TRBD1 aligns across 10 bases. V was pared by 5 bases and J by 4 bases, with 5 bases of the junction left unmatched. CDR1 and CDR2 (germline): LNHDA, SQIVND (reference sequence). This CDR3 has 14 residues. The CDR3 DNA reads TGTGCCAGTAGTTTCGACAGGGGGCAGTACGAGCAGTACTTC. Translating gives CASSFDRGQYEQYF.

The genes are TRBV2 and TRBJ2-5; 7 bases are a match to TRBD1. This CDR3 spans 13 amino acids. The J segment lost 1 base and the V segment lost 8 bases, leaving 4 bases of the junction unmatched. The germline gives CDR1 SNHLY, CDR2 FYNNEI. The CDR3 here is CASRGQAQETQYF. CDR3 nucleotide sequence: TGTGCCAGCCGTGGACAGGCCCAAGAGACCCAGTACTTC.

The V call is TRBV19, the J call TRBJ2-1; 7 bases are a match to TRBD1. Germline-derived CDR1 and CDR2 are LNHDA and SQIVND (reference sequence). The CDR3 contains 14 residues. With 3 bases clipped from V and 10 bases from J, the junction kept 9 bases outside the gene matches. The CDR3 reads CASSILGTAGEQFF. As DNA, the CDR3 is TGTGCCAGTAGTATTTTGGGGACAGCCGGGGAGCAGTTCTTC.

This clonotype has at least ten counts. The rearrangement uses TRBV5-6 and TRBJ2-2; TRBD2 aligns across 7 bases. Losses at the gene ends were 0 bases for V and 4 bases for J; bases not matched to a gene: 6. This CDR3 spans 16 amino acids. Germline V gives CDR1 SGHDT, CDR2 YYEEEE. CDR3 protein: CASSLAAGGGTGELFF. CDR3 DNA: TGTGCCAGCAGCTTGGCGGCCGGCGGGGGCACCGGGGAGCTGTTTTTT.

This clonotype was observed many times. The chain recombines TRBV4-3 with TRBJ1-5, with a possible D match to TRBD1 (5 bases). Trimming pared 0 bases from V and 2 bases from J, leaving 11 bases between. The germline V gene has CDR1 LGHNA and CDR2 YSLEER. CDR3 length: 16 amino acids. The CDR3 protein is CASSQEVRGGNQPQHF. The CDR3 region has the DNA TGCGCCAGCAGCCAAGAGGTGAGGGGTGGCAATCAGCCCCAGCATTTT.

The chain combines TRBV14 with TRBJ2-2, with D possibly matching TRBD2 (5 bases). CDR1 SGHDN and CDR2 FVKESK come from the germline V gene. CDR3 length: 14 amino acids. Trimming cost V 3 bases and J 4 bases, with 9 bases left between them. As DNA, the CDR3 is TGTGCCAGCAGCCATCTAGGAGGCACCGGGGAGCTGTTTTTT. Encoded protein: CASSHLGGTGELFF.

A note on this clonotype: One junction end disagrees with the germline gene, perhaps due to a read error. The V gene is TRBV2, the J gene TRBJ2-2; 10 bases map to TRBD2. This CDR3 comprises 14 residues. Germline V gene sequence: CDR1 SNHLY, CDR2 FYNNEI. CDR3 in DNA: TGTGCCAGCAGTGAAACTAGCGGGAATGGGGAGCTGGTTTTT. Encoded protein: CASSETSGNGELVF.

This clonotype was detected ten times or more. V gene TRBV20-1 combines with J gene TRBJ2-2; D is perhaps TRBD1 (5 bases). Per germline, CDR1 DFQATT and CDR2 SNEGSKA (reference sequence). The CDR3 runs to 13 residues. V lost 6 bases, J lost 4 bases, and 12 bases lay in between. CDR3 DNA sequence: TGCAGTGCAGAAGCACAGGTCACCGGGGAGCTGTTTTTT. Translated, it gives CSAEAQVTGELFF.

This clonotype turned up a few times. CDR3 region: CASRIASGSYNEQFF. DNA of the CDR3: TGTGCCAGCAGGATAGCGTCAGGCTCCTACAATGAGCAGTTCTTC. V gene TRBV12-3 or TRBV12-4 combines with J gene TRBJ2-1; D perhaps matches TRBD2 (5 bases). Trimming removed 6 bases at V and 0 bases at J, with 12 bases between. This CDR3 region has 15 residues.

This CDR3 reads CASSRGLAKNTIYF. CDR3 DNA sequence: TGTGCCAGCAGTAGGGGACTAGCCAAAAACACCATATATTTT. This chain uses TRBV2 with TRBJ1-3; D is possibly TRBD1 (5 bases). The germline V gene has CDR1 SNHLY and CDR2 FYNNEI. V dropped 5 bases and J dropped 6 bases, with 14 bases sitting between them. The CDR3 contains 14 residues. Full variable domain (outside the CDR3, taken from reference TRBV2 and TRBJ1-3): EPEVTQTPSHQVTQMGQEVILRCVPISNHLYFYWYRQILGQKVEFLVSFYNNEISEKSEIFDDQFSVERPDGSNFTLKIRSTKLEDSAMYFCASSRGLAKNTIYFGEGSWLTVV.

J is TRBJ2-7 and V is TRBV5-1; TRBD1 aligns across 9 bases. Germline lookup yields CDR1 SGHRS and CDR2 YFSETQ. Trimming removed 2 bases from V and 4 bases from J; junction bases left unmatched: 7. The CDR3 has 15 residues. The DNA of the CDR3 is TGCGCCAGCAGCTTCACCGGGACAGGGTGGTACGAGCAGTACTTC. This encodes CASSFTGTGWYEQYF.

This clonotype was counted at least ten times. The rearrangement joins TRBV30 to TRBJ1-2, with D possibly matching TRBD1 (6 bases). The CDR3 is made up of 12 amino acids. V was clipped by 4 bases and J by 5 bases, with 11 bases between them. CDR1 and CDR2 from the germline V gene are GTSNPN and SVGIG (reference sequence). CDR3 amino acids: CAWNLDRYGYTF. CDR3 DNA sequence: TGTGCCTGGAACCTGGACAGATATGGCTACACCTTC.

This clonotype was seen once. This chain links TRBV5-1 with TRBJ2-7; D is perhaps TRBD1 (6 bases). CDR3 size: 14 residues. The germline V gene has CDR1 SGHRS and CDR2 YFSETQ. The V end was cut by 2 bases, the J end by 4 bases, with 13 bases between. For the CDR3, the DNA is TGCGCCAGCAGCTTCGTGGACAGACCTTACGAGCAGTACTTC. Translated, it gives CASSFVDRPYEQYF.